The 27 T cell receptor beta chains given below trace back to one sample, sequenced in a study of blood T cell repertoires in COVID-19 (dated by TCRdb to 2018 to 2021). The receptor library was made with the immunoSEQ multiplex PCR assay. Drawn from immuneACCESS, this table holds only the in-frame rearrangements with V and J called that TCRdb kept. Clones are partly lost; checked studies trace under half to an unresolved V gene and leave the rest unexplained. The sample table records more than 250,000 clones; around 85% of these occur just once. The ten largest clones add up to more than 2% of the sample. The source material was PBMCs or T cells enriched from blood (not recorded which). These receptors were collected from a man under 40 who had recovered from COVID-19.

This clone was picked up a small number of times. The rearrangement links TRBV18 to TRBJ2-3; 11 nucleotides align to TRBD1. The CDR3 totals 16 residues. The V and J ends lost 3 bases and 4 bases, in that order; junction bases with no gene match: 6. Germline-derived CDR1 and CDR2 are KGHSH and LQKENI. The CDR3 DNA reads TGTGCCAGCTCACCTCGGACAGGGGGCTTTTCAGATACGCAGTATTTT. This gives the protein CASSPRTGGFSDTQYF.

This chain connects TRBV5-1 to TRBJ2-7; 9 bases agree with TRBD1. The CDR3 sequence is 14 residues long. The germline gives CDR1 SGHRS, CDR2 YFSETQ. Trimming cost V 0 bases and J 7 bases; bases outside gene matches: 5. The CDR3 sequence: CASSLDRGLEEQYF. In DNA form, the CDR3 reads TGCGCCAGCAGCTTGGACAGGGGGCTAGAAGAGCAGTACTTC.

This chain uses TRBV4-1 with TRBJ2-7, with TRBD2 matching over 10 bases. With V trimmed by 0 bases and J by 7 bases, 15 bases remained unmatched. The germline gives CDR1 MGHRA, CDR2 YSYEKL. There are 18 residues in the CDR3. The CDR3 sequence is CASSQEPDASGGLGEQYF. The CDR3 DNA is TGCGCCAGCAGCCAAGAGCCGGACGCTAGCGGGGGTCTTGGAGAGCAGTACTTC.

The chain has TRBV2 and TRBJ1-4; possible D gene TRBD1, 5 bases. Germline CDR1 and CDR2: SNHLY and FYNNEI. Between the trimmed V and J ends, which lost 6 bases and 8 bases, there was a span of 10 bases. The CDR3 is made up of 12 amino acids. CDR3 amino acids: CASRARGEKLFF. CDR3 nucleotides: TGTGCCAGCAGAGCTAGGGGCGAAAAACTGTTTTTT.

This clone has a handful of counts. The gene calls are TRBV5-5 and TRBJ1-6, with 7 bases identical to TRBD1. This CDR3 contains 17 residues. V shed 6 bases, J shed 7 bases, and the junction held 16 bases outside the gene matches. The V gene's germline CDR1 is SGHKS and CDR2 YYEKEE (reference sequence). The CDR3 bases are TGTGCCAGCACCGCCCGGCTTAGACAGGGTAACAATTCACCCCTCCACTTT. Translated: CASTARLRQGNNSPLHF.

This clone was seen a handful of times. This chain connects TRBV15 to TRBJ2-5; D possibly corresponds to TRBD2 (5 bases). The germline gives CDR1 LNHNV, CDR2 YYDKDF (reference sequence). The CDR3 consists of 17 residues. V was trimmed by 1 base and J by 4 bases, leaving 19 bases between them. The chain's CDR3 is CATSRGLRLAGGETQYF. As DNA, the CDR3 is TGTGCCACCAGCAGAGGTTTGCGGCTAGCAGGCGGAGAGACCCAGTACTTC.

This chain uses TRBV13 with TRBJ1-2; D perhaps matches TRBD1 (6 bases). The germline V gene has CDR1 PRHDT and CDR2 FYEKMQ (reference sequence). The CDR3 covers 16 residues. V lost 3 bases and J lost 1, with 15 bases in between. The CDR3 nucleotides read TGTGCCAGCAGCTTGAGGGGGAAACAAATTAACTATGGCTACACCTTC. Its translation is CASSLRGKQINYGYTF.

The rearrangement links TRBV5-1 to TRBJ2-3; D is unresolved. Trimming stripped 4 bases from V and 1 base from J, with 7 bases between. The germline V gene has CDR1 SGHRS and CDR2 YFSETQ. The CDR3 totals 13 residues. CDR3 nucleotide sequence: TGCGCCAGCAGCGAAGGAGGCACAGATACGCAGTATTTT. It yields the protein CASSEGGTDTQYF.

The chain recombines TRBV19 with TRBJ1-1; 9 bases align to TRBD1. This CDR3 has 16 amino acids. J was trimmed by 5 bases and V by 4 bases; bases with no gene match: 11. Germline V CDR1 and CDR2: LNHDA, SQIVND (reference sequence). CDR3 residues: CASSSGAYRGQTEAFF. CDR3 coding DNA: TGTGCCAGTAGTAGCGGGGCTTACAGGGGGCAAACTGAAGCTTTCTTT.

The rearrangement joins TRBV5-4 to TRBJ2-1; a possible D gene is TRBD2 (8 bases). Between the trimmed V and J ends, which lost 4 bases and 6 bases, there was a span of 17 bases. Germline V gene data show CDR1 as SGHNT and CDR2 as YYREEE (reference sequence). This CDR3 comprises 15 residues. The CDR3 here is CASSPGGTEGNEQFF. The CDR3 coding sequence is TGTGCCAGCAGCCCGGGGGGGACAGAGGGCAATGAGCAGTTCTTC.

V is TRBV7-8 and J is TRBJ1-5; unclear D gene. This CDR3 has 14 residues. Germline-derived CDR1 and CDR2 are SGHVS and FQNEAQ. Trimming cost V 3 bases and J 6 bases, with 12 bases left between them. CDR3 region: CASSFDGEGQPQHF. The CDR3 region has the DNA TGTGCCAGCAGCTTTGACGGGGAGGGTCAGCCCCAGCATTTT. The full variable domain, its missing parts supplied by reference TRBV7-8 and TRBJ1-5, is GAGVSQSPRYKVAKRGQDVALRCDPISGHVSLFWYQQALGQGPEFLTYFQNEAQLDKSGLPSDRFFAERPEGSVSTLKIQRTQQEDSAVYLCASSFDGEGQPQHFGDGTRLSIL.

V and J are TRBV2 and TRBJ2-5, with TRBD1 matching over 9 bases. J lost 5 bases, V lost 1 base, and 8 bases had no gene match. This CDR3 spans 16 amino acids. Germline V gives CDR1 SNHLY, CDR2 FYNNEI. The CDR3 DNA reads as TGTGCCAGCAGTGAAGTGGACAGGGGTTTGGTTGAGACCCAGTACTTC. This sequence encodes CASSEVDRGLVETQYF.

The chain couples TRBV2 to TRBJ2-2, with 8 bases fitting TRBD1. Germline V lookup: CDR1 SNHLY, CDR2 FYNNEI. CDR3 length: 17 residues. V shed 3 bases, J shed 6 bases, and the junction held 12 bases outside the gene matches. The CDR3 DNA is TGTGCCAGCAGTGATGCCAGGGGGCAGCGAATTGCCGGGGAGCTGTTTTTT. Translated, it gives CASSDARGQRIAGELFF.

This clone showed up just once. The V and J genes are TRBV5-1 and TRBJ2-3, with 8 nucleotides matching TRBD2. The CDR3 runs 15 residues. Trimming at V came to 3 bases and at J to 1 base, leaving 4 bases not matched to a gene. The germline CDR1 and CDR2 sequences are SGHRS and YFSETQ. DNA of the CDR3: TGCGCCAGCAGCTATAGCGGGGCGGGCACAGATACGCAGTATTTT. It encodes CASSYSGAGTDTQYF.

This clone was seen more than once but under ten times. The chain recombines TRBV11-2 with TRBJ2-2; the match to TRBD1 covers 8 bases. Per germline, CDR1 SGHAT and CDR2 FQNNGV. The CDR3 is made up of 18 amino acids. With 1 base clipped from V and 0 bases from J, the junction kept 7 bases outside the gene matches. CDR3 in amino acids: CASSLAYAGGANTGELFF. The CDR3 DNA reads TGTGCCAGCAGCTTAGCGTACGCAGGGGGCGCGAACACCGGGGAGCTGTTTTTT. Combining the CDR3 with reference TRBV11-2 and TRBJ2-2 gives the whole variable domain EAGVAQSPRYKIIEKRQSVAFWCNPISGHATLYWYQQILGQGPKLLIQFQNNGVVDDSQLPKDRFSAERLKGVDSTLKIQPAKLEDSAVYLCASSLAYAGGANTGELFFGEGSRLTVL.

The V gene is TRBV27, the J gene TRBJ1-2, with a possible D match to TRBD1 (6 bases). The CDR3 spans 14 residues. The V gene's germline CDR1 is MNHEY and CDR2 SMNVEV (reference sequence). Trimming removed 5 bases from V and 2 bases from J, with 12 bases in between. The CDR3 nucleotides read TGTGCCAGCAGTCCTCGGACAGAAAACTATGGCTACACCTTC. The encoded protein is CASSPRTENYGYTF.

This clone has more than one count but fewer than ten. The chain carries TRBV19 and TRBJ1-1, with a weak D call TRBD1 (5 bases). V lost 9 bases, J lost 1 base, and 9 bases lay in between. Germline CDR1 reads LNHDA; CDR2 reads SQIVND (reference sequence). The CDR3 length is 12 residues. The CDR3 reads CASVDRNTEAFF. The CDR3 DNA reads as TGTGCCAGCGTAGACAGGAACACTGAAGCTTTCTTT.

The gene calls are TRBV2 and TRBJ1-5; D unresolved. The germline gives CDR1 SNHLY, CDR2 FYNNEI. The CDR3 length is 15 residues. V lost 1 base, J lost 6 bases, and 13 bases lay in between. The CDR3 protein is CASSEGWGGGQPQHF. CDR3 sequence (DNA): TGTGCCAGCAGTGAAGGGTGGGGAGGCGGTCAGCCCCAGCATTTT.

The chain uses TRBV5-1 and TRBJ1-1; 8 bases fit TRBD1. Germline V CDR1 and CDR2: SGHRS, YFSETQ. The CDR3 contains 14 residues. After removal of 4 bases from V and 6 bases from J, the junction contained 8 bases not matched to a gene. The CDR3 protein is CASSDQGASAEAFF. DNA for the CDR3: TGCGCCAGCAGCGACCAGGGGGCTAGTGCTGAAGCTTTCTTT. Based on the CDR3 plus reference TRBV5-1 and TRBJ1-1, the full variable domain is KAGVTQTPRYLIKTRGQQVTLSCSPISGHRSVSWYQQTPGQGLQFLFEYFSETQRNKGNFPGRFSGRQFSNSRSEMNVSTLELGDSALYLCASSDQGASAEAFFGQGTRLTVV.

The chain uses TRBV27 and TRBJ1-2, with D perhaps TRBD1 (6 bases). V gave up 2 bases and J gave up 1 base, with 8 bases separating them. The germline V gene has CDR1 MNHEY and CDR2 SMNVEV (reference sequence). The CDR3 extends over 14 amino acids. The CDR3: CASSLGRGNYGYTF. Here the CDR3 DNA reads TGTGCCAGCAGTTTAGGCAGGGGTAACTATGGCTACACCTTC.

This clone was observed a few times. The chain couples TRBV30 to TRBJ1-1; TRBD1 aligns across 7 bases. The V and J ends lost 8 bases and 7 bases, in that order; junction bases with no gene match: 16. The length of the CDR3 is 14 residues. The germline V gene has CDR1 GTSNPN and CDR2 SVGIG (reference sequence). The CDR3 reads CARVVDRERGEAFF. CDR3 in DNA: TGTGCCCGAGTTGTAGACAGGGAACGAGGTGAAGCTTTCTTT.

In its sample, this clone was seen a few times. This rearrangement joins TRBV3-1 (or the pseudogene TRBV3-2) to TRBJ1-4, with a tentative D call TRBD1 (5 bases). The CDR3 totals 13 residues. The V end was cut by 1 base, the J end by 8 bases, with 8 bases between. The germline CDR1 and CDR2 sequences are LGHDT and YNNKEL (reference sequence). The CDR3 protein is CASSQGGEEKLFF. CDR3 bases: TGTGCCAGCAGCCAAGGGGGGGAGGAAAAACTGTTTTTT.

With respect to this clone: A junction end diverges from the germline sequence, so it may reflect a read error. V gene TRBV5-8 combines with J gene TRBJ1-2; 8 positions agree with TRBD1. CDR3 length: 14 amino acids. Germline V gene sequence: CDR1 SGHTS, CDR2 YDEGEE. CDR3 nucleotides: TGTGCCAACAGCCGGACAGGGATTGTCTATGGCTACACCTTC. Residues: CANSRTGIVYGYTF. The full variable domain, its missing parts supplied by reference TRBV5-8 and TRBJ1-2, is EAGVTQSPTHLIKTRGQQATLRCSPISGHTSVYWYQQALGLGLQFLLWYDEGEERNRGNFPPRFSGRQFPNYSSELNVNALELEDSALYLCANSRTGIVYGYTFGSGTRLTVV.

This clone was seen once. CDR3 residues: CASSVEGRGTDGYTF. DNA of the CDR3: TGTGCCAGCAGCGTAGAAGGGAGAGGAACAGACGGCTACACCTTC. The V and J genes are TRBV9 and TRBJ1-2; D is ambiguous. This CDR3 is built from 15 residues. CDR1 is SGDLS and CDR2 is YYNGEE in the germline V gene. V lost 0 bases and J 8 bases, leaving 17 bases between the germline ends. Full variable domain (outside the CDR3, taken from reference TRBV9 and TRBJ1-2): DSGVTQTPKHLITATGQRVTLRCSPRSGDLSVYWYQQSLDQGLQFLIQYYNGEERAKGNILERFSAQQFPDLHSELNLSSLELGDSALYFCASSVEGRGTDGYTFGSGTRLTVV.

The rearrangement joins TRBV10-1 to TRBJ2-7; D remains unclear. Germline CDR1 reads WNHNN; CDR2 reads SYGVQD (reference sequence). Trimming shortened V by 8 bases and J by 1 base, and 15 bases separated the two germline ends. The CDR3 is 14 amino acids. The CDR3 region is CASPTCAESYEQYF. CDR3 DNA sequence: TGCGCCAGCCCGACGTGTGCGGAGTCCTACGAGCAGTACTTC.

The chain has TRBV19 and TRBJ1-2, with 7 bases fitting TRBD1. The CDR3 length is 12 residues. The V gene end was trimmed by 5 bases and the J gene end by 7 bases; junction bases not matched to a gene: 4. The germline V gene has CDR1 LNHDA and CDR2 SQIVND (reference sequence). CDR3 in amino acids: CASSLTGFGYTF. The CDR3 DNA is TGTGCCAGTAGTTTGACAGGGTTTGGCTACACCTTC.

V is TRBV5-1 and J is TRBJ1-1, with 10 nucleotides matching TRBD1. Germline CDR1 SGHRS, CDR2 YFSETQ. Losses at the gene ends were 4 bases for V and 11 bases for J; bases not matched to a gene: 8. The CDR3 sequence is 13 residues long. The CDR3 DNA is TGCGCCAGCAGCGTTGGACAGGGGGAGGACGCTTTCTTT. This sequence encodes CASSVGQGEDAFF.